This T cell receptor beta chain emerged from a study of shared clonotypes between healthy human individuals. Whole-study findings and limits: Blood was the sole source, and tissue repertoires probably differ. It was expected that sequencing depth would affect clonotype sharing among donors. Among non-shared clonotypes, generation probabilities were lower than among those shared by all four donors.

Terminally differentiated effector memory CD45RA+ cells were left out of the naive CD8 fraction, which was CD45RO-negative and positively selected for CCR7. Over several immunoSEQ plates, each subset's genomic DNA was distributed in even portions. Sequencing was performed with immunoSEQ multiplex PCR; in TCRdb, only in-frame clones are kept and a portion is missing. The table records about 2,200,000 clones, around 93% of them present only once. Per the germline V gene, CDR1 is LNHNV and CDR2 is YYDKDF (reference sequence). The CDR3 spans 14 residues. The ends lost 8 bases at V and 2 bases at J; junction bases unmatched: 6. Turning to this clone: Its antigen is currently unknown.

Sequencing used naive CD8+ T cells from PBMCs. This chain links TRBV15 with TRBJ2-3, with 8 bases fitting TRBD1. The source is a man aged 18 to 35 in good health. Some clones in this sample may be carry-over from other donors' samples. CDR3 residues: CATCDRGNTDTQYF. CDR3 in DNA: TGTGCCACCTGTGACAGGGGAAACACAGATACGCAGTATTTT.